The clone carrying this T cell receptor beta chain was recorded a few times. Its target is unknown. With constant-segment primers, 5'RACE yielded cDNA libraries of TCR alpha and TCR beta that carried sample barcodes and UMIs. In TCRdb, the 5' RACE reads were re-called with MiXCR into one record per CDR3 protein. The repertoire holds over 60,000 distinct CDR3 sequences, with approximately 15% as singletons. The entry originates in a study of T-cell memory formation after mild COVID-19. Study context: Clustering of TCRs was largely donor specific.

CDR1 is MGHRA and CDR2 is YSYEKL in the germline V gene. V lost 4 bases to trimming and J lost 7 bases; unmatched junction nucleotides: 8. The CDR3 runs to 15 residues. Regarding the study as a whole: Whereas later expanders leaned CD4+, clones contracting day 15 to 85 showed a balanced CD4/CD8 makeup. Shrinking CD4+ clones resided mostly in CM and EM, and CD8+ ones in EMRA.

Sample: PBMCs or a T cell subset sorted from them (not recorded which). The receptor was derived from an adult woman who had mild COVID-19 (a few samples of this study predate the infection). Cell type and time point are not known. This chain uses TRBV4-1 with TRBJ2-1, with 9 bases aligning to TRBD1. CDR3 sequence reads: CASSPGQGSWNEQFF. The DNA for the CDR3 is TGCGCCAGCAGCCCCGGACAGGGGAGTTGGAATGAGCAGTTCTTC.